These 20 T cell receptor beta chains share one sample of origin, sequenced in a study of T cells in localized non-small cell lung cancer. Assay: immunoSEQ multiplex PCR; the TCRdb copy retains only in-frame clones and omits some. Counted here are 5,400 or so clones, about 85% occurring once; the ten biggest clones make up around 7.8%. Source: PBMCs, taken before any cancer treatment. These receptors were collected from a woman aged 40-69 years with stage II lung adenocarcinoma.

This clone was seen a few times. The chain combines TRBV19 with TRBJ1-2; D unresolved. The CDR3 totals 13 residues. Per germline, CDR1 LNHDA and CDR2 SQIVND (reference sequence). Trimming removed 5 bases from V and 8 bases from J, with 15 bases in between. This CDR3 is CASSVSRTGGYTF. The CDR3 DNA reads TGTGCCAGTAGTGTGTCTCGAACGGGAGGCTACACCTTC.

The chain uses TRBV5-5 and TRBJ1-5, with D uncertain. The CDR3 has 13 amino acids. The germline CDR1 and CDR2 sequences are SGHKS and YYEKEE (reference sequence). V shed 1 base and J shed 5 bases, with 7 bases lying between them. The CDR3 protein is CASSLLWDQPQHF. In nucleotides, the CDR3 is TGTGCCAGCAGCTTGTTGTGGGATCAGCCCCAGCATTTT. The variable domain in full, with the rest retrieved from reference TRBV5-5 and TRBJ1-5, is DAGVTQSPTHLIKTRGQQVTLRCSPISGHKSVSWYQQVLGQGPQFIFQYYEKEERGRGNFPDRFSARQFPNYSSELNVNALLLGDSALYLCASSLLWDQPQHFGDGTRLSIL.

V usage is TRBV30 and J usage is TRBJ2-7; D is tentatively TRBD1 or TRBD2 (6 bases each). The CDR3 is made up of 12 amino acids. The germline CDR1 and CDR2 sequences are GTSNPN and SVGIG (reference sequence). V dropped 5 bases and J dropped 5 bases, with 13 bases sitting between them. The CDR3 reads CAWGGGSDEQYF. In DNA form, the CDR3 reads TGTGCCTGGGGAGGGGGAAGTGACGAGCAGTACTTC.

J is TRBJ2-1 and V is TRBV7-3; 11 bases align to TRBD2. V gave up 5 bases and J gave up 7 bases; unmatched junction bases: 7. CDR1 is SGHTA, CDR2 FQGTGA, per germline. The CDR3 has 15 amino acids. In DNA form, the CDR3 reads TGTGCCAGCAGCATAGCGGGGGGGCGAATTAATGAGCAGTTCTTC. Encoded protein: CASSIAGGRINEQFF.

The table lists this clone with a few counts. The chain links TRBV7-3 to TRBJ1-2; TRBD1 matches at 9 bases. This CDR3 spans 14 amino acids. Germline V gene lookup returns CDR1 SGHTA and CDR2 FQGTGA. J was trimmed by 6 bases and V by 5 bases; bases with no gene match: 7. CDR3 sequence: CASSTRQGDDGYTF. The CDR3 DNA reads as TGTGCCAGCAGCACCCGACAGGGGGATGATGGCTACACCTTC.

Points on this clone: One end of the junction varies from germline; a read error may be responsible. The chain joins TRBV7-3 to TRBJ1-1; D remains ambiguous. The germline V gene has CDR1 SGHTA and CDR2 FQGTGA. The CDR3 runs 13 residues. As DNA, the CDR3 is TGTGCCAGCAGCTTAACAGAGAACACTGGAGCTTTCTTT. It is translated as CASSLTENTGAFF.

Written as DNA, the CDR3 is TGTGCCAGTAGTATCGGGCAGGGAGCCTATGGCTACACCTTC. This encodes CASSIGQGAYGYTF. This chain uses TRBV19 with TRBJ1-2; D possibly corresponds to TRBD1 (5 bases). With 3 bases removed from V and 4 bases from J, the gap between germline ends came to 12 bases. This CDR3 has 14 amino acids. The germline V gene has CDR1 LNHDA and CDR2 SQIVND (reference sequence).

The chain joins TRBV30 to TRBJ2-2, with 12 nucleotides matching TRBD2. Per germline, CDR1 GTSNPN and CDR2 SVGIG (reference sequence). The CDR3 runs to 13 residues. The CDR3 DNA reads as TGTGCGGGGGGACTAGCGGGCGCCGGGGAGCTGTTTTTT. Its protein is CAGGLAGAGELFF.

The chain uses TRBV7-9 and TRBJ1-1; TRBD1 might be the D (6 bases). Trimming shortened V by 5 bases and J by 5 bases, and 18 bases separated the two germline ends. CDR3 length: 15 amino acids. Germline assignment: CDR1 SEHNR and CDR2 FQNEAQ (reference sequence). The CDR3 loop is CASSVERGGATEAFF. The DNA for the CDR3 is TGTGCCAGCAGCGTGGAGAGAGGGGGAGCAACTGAAGCTTTCTTT.

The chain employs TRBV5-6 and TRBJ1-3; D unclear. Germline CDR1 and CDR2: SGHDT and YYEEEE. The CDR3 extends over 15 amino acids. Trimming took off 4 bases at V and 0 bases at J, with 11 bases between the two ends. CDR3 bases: TGTGCCAGCAGCGCTCTGGCGGCCTCTGGAAACACCATATATTTT. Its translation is CASSALAASGNTIYF.

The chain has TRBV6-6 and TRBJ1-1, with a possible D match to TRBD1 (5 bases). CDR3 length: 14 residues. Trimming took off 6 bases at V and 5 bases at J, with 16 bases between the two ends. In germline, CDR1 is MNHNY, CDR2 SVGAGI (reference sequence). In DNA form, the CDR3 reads TGTGCCAGCAGGGACCCCCCGGAGGGGACTGAAGCTTTCTTT. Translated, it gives CASRDPPEGTEAFF.

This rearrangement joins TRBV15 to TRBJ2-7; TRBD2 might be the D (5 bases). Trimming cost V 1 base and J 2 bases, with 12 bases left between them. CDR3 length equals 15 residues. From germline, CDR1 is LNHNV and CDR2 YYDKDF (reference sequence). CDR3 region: CATSRGGSGAYEQYF. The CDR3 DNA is TGTGCCACCAGCAGAGGTGGGAGCGGAGCCTACGAGCAGTACTTC. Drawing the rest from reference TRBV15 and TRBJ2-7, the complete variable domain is DAMVIQNPRYQVTQFGKPVTLSCSQTLNHNVMYWYQQKSSQAPKLLFHYYDKDFNNEADTPDNFQSRRPNTSFCFLDIRSPGLGDTAMYLCATSRGGSGAYEQYFGPGTRLTVT.

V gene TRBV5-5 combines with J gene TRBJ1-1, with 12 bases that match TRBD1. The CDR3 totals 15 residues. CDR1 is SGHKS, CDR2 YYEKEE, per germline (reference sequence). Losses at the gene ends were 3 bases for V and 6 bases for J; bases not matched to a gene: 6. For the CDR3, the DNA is TGTGCCAGCAGCTGGGGACAGGGGGCGATGGCTGAAGCTTTCTTT. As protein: CASSWGQGAMAEAFF.

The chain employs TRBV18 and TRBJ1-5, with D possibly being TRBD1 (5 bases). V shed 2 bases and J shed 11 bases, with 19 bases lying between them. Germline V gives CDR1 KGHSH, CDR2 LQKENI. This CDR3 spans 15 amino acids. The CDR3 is CASSPGEGPVLTQHF. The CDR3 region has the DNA TGTGCCAGCTCACCAGGGGAGGGGCCAGTATTGACCCAGCATTTT. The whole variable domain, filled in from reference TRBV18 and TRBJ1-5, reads NAGVMQNPRHLVRRRGQEARLRCSPMKGHSHVYWYRQLPEEGLKFMVYLQKENIIDESGMPKERFSAEFPKEGPSILRIQQVVRGDSAAYFCASSPGEGPVLTQHFGDGTRLSIL.

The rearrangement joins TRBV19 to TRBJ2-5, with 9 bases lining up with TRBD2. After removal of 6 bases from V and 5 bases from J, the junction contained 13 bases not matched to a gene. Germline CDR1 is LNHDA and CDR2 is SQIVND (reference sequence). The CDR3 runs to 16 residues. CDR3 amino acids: CASSDSGRGGRETQYF. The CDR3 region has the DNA TGTGCCAGTAGCGATAGCGGGAGAGGAGGGAGGGAGACCCAGTACTTC.

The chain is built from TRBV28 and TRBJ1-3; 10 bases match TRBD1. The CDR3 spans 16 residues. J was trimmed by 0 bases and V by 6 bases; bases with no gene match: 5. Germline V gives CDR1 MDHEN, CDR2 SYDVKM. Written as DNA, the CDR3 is TGTGCCAGCAGCCCCCGGGACAGGGGCTCTGGAAACACCATATATTTT. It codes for CASSPRDRGSGNTIYF.

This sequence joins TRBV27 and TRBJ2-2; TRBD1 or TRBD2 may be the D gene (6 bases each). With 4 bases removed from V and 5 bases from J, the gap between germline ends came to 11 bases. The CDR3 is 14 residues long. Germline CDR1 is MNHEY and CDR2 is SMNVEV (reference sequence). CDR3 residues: CASSSGAGTGELFF. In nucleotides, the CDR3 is TGTGCCAGCAGTTCGGGGGCGGGAACCGGGGAGCTGTTTTTT.

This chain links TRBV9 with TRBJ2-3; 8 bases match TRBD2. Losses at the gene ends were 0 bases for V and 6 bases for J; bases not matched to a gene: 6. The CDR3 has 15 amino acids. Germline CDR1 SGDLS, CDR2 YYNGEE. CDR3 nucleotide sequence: TGTGCCAGCAGCGTAGAAGCGGGGGCGACGGATACGCAGTATTTT. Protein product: CASSVEAGATDTQYF. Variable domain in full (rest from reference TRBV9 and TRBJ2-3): DSGVTQTPKHLITATGQRVTLRCSPRSGDLSVYWYQQSLDQGLQFLIQYYNGEERAKGNILERFSAQQFPDLHSELNLSSLELGDSALYFCASSVEAGATDTQYFGPGTRLTVL.

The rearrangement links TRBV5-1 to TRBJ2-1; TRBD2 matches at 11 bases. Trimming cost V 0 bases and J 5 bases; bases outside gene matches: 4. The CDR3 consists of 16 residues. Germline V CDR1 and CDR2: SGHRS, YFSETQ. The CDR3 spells CASSLELAGGNNEQFF. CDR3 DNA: TGCGCCAGCAGCTTGGAGCTAGCGGGGGGAAACAATGAGCAGTTCTTC.

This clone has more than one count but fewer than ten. The CDR3 here is CASSSIGGGGNEQFF. CDR3 nucleotide sequence: TGTGCCAGTAGTTCCATAGGAGGGGGAGGCAATGAGCAGTTCTTC. The V and J genes are TRBV19 and TRBJ2-1; D possibly uses TRBD1 or TRBD2 (6 bases each). V lost 5 bases, J lost 6 bases, and 17 bases lay in between. Germline-derived CDR1 and CDR2 are LNHDA and SQIVND (reference sequence). The CDR3 loop spans 15 amino acids.